This T cell receptor (beta chain) was obtained from a study of CD8 T cells in Susac syndrome (dated by TCRdb to between 2018 and 2021). Study-wide context: The study used repertoire sequencing to test whether antigen drove CD8+ T cell activation and differentiation in Susac syndrome. CD8+ T cell repertoire clonality was compared between some 12 healthy donors, approximately 14 Susac syndrome patients and around 15 multiple sclerosis patients. What the authors observed across the whole study: The TCR sequencing and HLA analysis was acknowledged to have included a relatively small number of individuals.

This clonotype was counted only a few times. This clone's antigen is unknown. No base quality information exists; no much larger clone differs at one position. The CDR3 numbers 11 residues from cysteine through phenylalanine. Kept here is only the CDR3 DNA, which spans 33 bases and is read in frame from base 1. At the junction V is shortened by 5 bases and J by 5 bases, with 3 bases in between. RNA was extracted with the RNeasy kit and roughly 0.45 to 1 ug was reverse transcribed using random hexamers. TCR beta CDR3 regions were amplified with the immunoSEQ multiplex PCR assay covering 54 Vbeta and 13 Jbeta segments. Bias from PCR amplification was corrected by using a synthetic template baseline for primer optimization and for computational correction. Processing in the source paper ran as follows. Reads were annotated to V, D and J genes according to IMGT and were analyzed with immunoSEQ Analyzer, with only productive sequences retained. To calculate clonality, Shannon entropy was normalized by log2 of the number of productive unique sequences and then subtracted from one. Public and private clones were assessed among the 100 most prevalent clones of each patient and control. Susac-specific clones were defined as absent from healthy and MS cohorts, 850 to 1,300 published viral clones and other ImmuneACCESS disease sequences. TCRdb took the public reads, trimmed them with fastp at Q25, ran MiXCR for clone calling and kept in-frame beta chains. Here each entry gathers all rows of one CDR3 protein and keeps the most common genes and DNA. The V and J calls and clone size come from TCRdb's table, not from the authors' own analysis. The sample records 150,000 to 190,000 distinct CDR3 sequences, roughly 95% of which are singletons. The ten biggest clones cover 0.14% to 0.15% of the sample.

High-throughput TCR beta sequencing profiled peripheral blood CD8+ and CD4+ T cells from healthy donors, Susac syndrome patients and multiple sclerosis patients. The multiple sclerosis controls were treatment-naive patients who had stable or active relapsing-remitting disease and met the revised McDonald criteria. Bulk CD8+ and CD4+ T cells were purified magnetically by negative isolation, whereas CD8+ TEMRA cells were enriched by FACS. Blood was drawn into EDTA tubes, processed within 24 hours, and PBMCs were isolated by density gradient centrifugation. PBMCs intended for TCR sequencing were cryopreserved in liquid nitrogen and thawed later in a water bath at 37 degrees C. The sorted or isolated CD4+, CD8+ and CD8+ TEMRA cells had a purity of 90% or higher.

This clonotype was sampled from a human donor with multiple sclerosis. Material for sequencing was CD8+ T cells from PBMCs. The sequence links TRBV12-3 or TRBV12-4 to TRBJ2-2, with the identity of the D gene unclear. The nucleotide sequence is given as TGTGCCAGCAGTAGTACCGGGGAGCTGTTTTTT. This translates into CASSSTGELFF.